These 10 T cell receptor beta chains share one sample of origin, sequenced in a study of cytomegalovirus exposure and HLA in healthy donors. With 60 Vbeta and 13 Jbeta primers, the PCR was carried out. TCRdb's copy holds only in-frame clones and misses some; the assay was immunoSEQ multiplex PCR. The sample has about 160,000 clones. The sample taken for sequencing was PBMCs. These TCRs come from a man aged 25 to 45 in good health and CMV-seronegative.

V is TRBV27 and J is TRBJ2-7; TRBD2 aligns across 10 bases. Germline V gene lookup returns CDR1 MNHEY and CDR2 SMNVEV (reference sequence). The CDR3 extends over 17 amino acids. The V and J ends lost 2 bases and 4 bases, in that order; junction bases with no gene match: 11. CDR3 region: CASSLRGGLAEVYEQYF. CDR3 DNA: TGTGCCAGCAGTTTAAGAGGAGGACTAGCGGAAGTTTACGAGCAGTACTTC.

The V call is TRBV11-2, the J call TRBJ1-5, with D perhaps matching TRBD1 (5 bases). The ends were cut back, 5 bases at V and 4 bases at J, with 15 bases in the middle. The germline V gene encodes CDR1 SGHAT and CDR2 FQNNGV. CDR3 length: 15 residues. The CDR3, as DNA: TGTGCCAGCAGCCCAAGGGGCGGCAGGAATCAGCCCCAGCATTTT. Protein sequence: CASSPRGGRNQPQHF.

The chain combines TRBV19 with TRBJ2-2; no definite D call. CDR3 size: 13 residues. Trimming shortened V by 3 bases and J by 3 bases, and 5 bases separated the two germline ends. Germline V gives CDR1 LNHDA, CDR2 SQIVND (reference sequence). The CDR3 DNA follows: TGTGCCAGTAGTATCGGTCACACCGGGGAGCTGTTTTTT. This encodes CASSIGHTGELFF. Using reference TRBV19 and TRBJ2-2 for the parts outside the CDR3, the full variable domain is DGGITQSPKYLFRKEGQNVTLSCEQNLNHDAMYWYRQDPGQGLRLIYYSQIVNDFQKGDIAEGYSVSREKKESFPLTVTSAQKNPTAFYLCASSIGHTGELFFGEGSRLTVL.

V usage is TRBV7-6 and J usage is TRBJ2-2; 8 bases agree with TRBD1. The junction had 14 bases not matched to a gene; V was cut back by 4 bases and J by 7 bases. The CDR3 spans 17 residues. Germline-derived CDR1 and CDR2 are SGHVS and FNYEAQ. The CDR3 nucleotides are TGTGCCAGCAGCTGGGGTAGTCGGACAGGGTTCGGCGGGGAGCTGTTTTTT. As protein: CASSWGSRTGFGGELFF.

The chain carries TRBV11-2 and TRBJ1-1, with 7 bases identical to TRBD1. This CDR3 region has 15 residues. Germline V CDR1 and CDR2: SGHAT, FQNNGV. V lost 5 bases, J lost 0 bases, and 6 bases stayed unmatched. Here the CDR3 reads CASSAQGNLNTEAFF. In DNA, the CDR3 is TGTGCCAGCAGCGCACAGGGGAACCTGAACACTGAAGCTTTCTTT.

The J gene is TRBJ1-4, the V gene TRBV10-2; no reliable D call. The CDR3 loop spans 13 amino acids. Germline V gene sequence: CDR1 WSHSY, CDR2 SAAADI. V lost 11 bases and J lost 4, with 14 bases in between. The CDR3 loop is CAASKPDNEKLFF. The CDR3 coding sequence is TGCGCCGCTTCAAAGCCTGATAATGAAAAACTGTTTTTT.

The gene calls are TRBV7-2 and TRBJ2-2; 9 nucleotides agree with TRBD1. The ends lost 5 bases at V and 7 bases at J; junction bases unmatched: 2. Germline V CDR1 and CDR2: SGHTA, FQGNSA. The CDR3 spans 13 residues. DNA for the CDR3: TGTGCCAGCAGCCGACAGGGGGACGGGGAGCTGTTTTTT. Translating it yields CASSRQGDGELFF.

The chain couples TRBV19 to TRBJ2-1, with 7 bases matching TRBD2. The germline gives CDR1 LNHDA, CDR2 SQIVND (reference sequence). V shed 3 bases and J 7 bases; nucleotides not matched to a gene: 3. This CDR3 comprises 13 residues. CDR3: CASSITGGNEQFF. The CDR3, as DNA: TGTGCCAGTAGTATCACGGGGGGAAATGAGCAGTTCTTC.

For the CDR3, the DNA is TGTGCCAGCAGAAGGACAGGCCTCAGCAATCAGCCCCAGCATTTT. Protein: CASRRTGLSNQPQHF. The J gene is TRBJ1-5, the V gene TRBV6-5, with 7 bases matching TRBD1. The germline gives CDR1 MNHEY, CDR2 SVGAGI. CDR3 length equals 15 residues. J gave up 1 base and V 6 bases, and 6 bases lay outside the gene matches.

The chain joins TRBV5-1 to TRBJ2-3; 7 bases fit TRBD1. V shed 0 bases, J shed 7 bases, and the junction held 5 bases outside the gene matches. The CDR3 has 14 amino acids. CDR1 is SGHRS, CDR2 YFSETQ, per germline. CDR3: CASSLAQGENTQYF. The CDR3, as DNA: TGCGCCAGCAGCTTGGCGCAGGGGGAGAATACGCAGTATTTT.